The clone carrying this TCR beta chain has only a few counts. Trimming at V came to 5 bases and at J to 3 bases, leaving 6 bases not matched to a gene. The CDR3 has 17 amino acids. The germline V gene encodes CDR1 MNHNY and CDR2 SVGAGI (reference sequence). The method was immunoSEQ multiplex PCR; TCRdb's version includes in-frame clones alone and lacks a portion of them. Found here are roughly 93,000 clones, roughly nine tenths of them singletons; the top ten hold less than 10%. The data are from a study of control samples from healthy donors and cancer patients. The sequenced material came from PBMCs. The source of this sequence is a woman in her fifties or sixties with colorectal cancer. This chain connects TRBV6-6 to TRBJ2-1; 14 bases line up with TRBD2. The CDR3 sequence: CASSRTSGGNFYNEQFF. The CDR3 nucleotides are TGTGCCAGCAGTCGGACTAGCGGGGGGAACTTCTACAATGAGCAGTTCTTC.